The clone carrying this T cell receptor beta chain was recorded a few times. Its antigen is as yet unknown. This sample was taken from a study of beta chain features in type 1 diabetes. Notes on the study in general: Patients and controls would share equally any PCR tilt toward shorter templates. Researchers report that Type 1 diabetes patients had moderately but significantly shorter TCRB CDR3s across all four CD4+ subsets.

The study reverse transcribed the entire isolated RNA, so it sequenced expressed TCRB transcripts. Clones were sequenced by immunoSEQ multiplex PCR, and TCRdb holds only the in-frame ones, with some missing. The sample holds 350,000 to 450,000 clones; about 12% are singletons and the top ten take approximately 0.01%. The germline gives CDR1 GTSNPN, CDR2 SVGIG (reference sequence). This CDR3 has 13 amino acids. Deletions cut 2 bases from V and 4 bases from J, with 11 bases between. This receptor was taken from a woman under 30 with type 1 diabetes. The sequencing input was naive CD4+ T cells from blood. This chain connects TRBV30 to TRBJ1-2, with a possible D match to TRBD1 (6 bases). The CDR3 is CAWSTTGSYGYTF. The CDR3 DNA reads as TGTGCCTGGAGTACAACAGGGTCCTATGGCTACACCTTC. The entire variable domain, with the rest obtained from reference TRBV30 and TRBJ1-2, is as follows: SQTIHQWPATLVQPVGSPLSLECTVEGTSNPNLYWYRQAAGRGLQLLFYSVGIGQISSEVPQNLSASRPQDRQFILSSKKLLLSDSGFYLCAWSTTGSYGYTFGSGTRLTVV.